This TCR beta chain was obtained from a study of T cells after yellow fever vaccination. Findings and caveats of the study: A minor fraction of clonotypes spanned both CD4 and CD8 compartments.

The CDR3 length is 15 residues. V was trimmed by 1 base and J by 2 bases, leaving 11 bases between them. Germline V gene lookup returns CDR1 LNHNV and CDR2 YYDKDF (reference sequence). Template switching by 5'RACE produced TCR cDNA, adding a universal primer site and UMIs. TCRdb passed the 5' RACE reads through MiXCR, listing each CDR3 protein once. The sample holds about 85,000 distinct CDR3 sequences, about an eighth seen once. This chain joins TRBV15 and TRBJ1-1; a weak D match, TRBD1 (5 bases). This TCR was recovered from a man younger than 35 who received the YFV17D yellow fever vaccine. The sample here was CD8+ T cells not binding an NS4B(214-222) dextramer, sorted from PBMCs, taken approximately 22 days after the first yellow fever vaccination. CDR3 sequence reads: CATSRVGGGNTEAFF. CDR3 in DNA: TGTGCCACCAGCAGAGTGGGGGGAGGAAACACTGAAGCTTTCTTT. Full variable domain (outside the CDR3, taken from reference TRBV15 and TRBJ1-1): DAMVIQNPRYQVTQFGKPVTLSCSQTLNHNVMYWYQQKSSQAPKLLFHYYDKDFNNEADTPDNFQSRRPNTSFCFLDIRSPGLGDTAMYLCATSRVGGGNTEAFFGQGTRLTVV.